Listed below are T cell receptor beta chains from one sample, sequenced in a study of T-cell memory formation after mild COVID-19. TCRdb processed the 5' RACE reads anew with MiXCR; each CDR3 protein has one entry. The sample holds some 310,000 distinct CDR3 sequences; about 20% are singletons and the top ten take 20% to 25%. Sample: PBMCs or a T cell subset sorted from them (not recorded which). Receptors were obtained from a man younger than 35 who had mild COVID-19 (a few samples of this study predate the infection). Cell type and time point are not known. CDR3s include the opening cysteine and the closing phenylalanine or tryptophan. Fields, in order: J gene, V gene, clone size, D gene, CDR3 DNA, CDR3 protein. D genes are given only for firm matches. Clone size is stated in some rows and not others, as once, few, many or a class when expanded.

J gene: TRBJ2-2
V gene: TRBV5-1
clone size: few
D gene: .
CDR3 DNA: TGCGCCAGCAGCTCCTCCATCGGGAACACCGGGGAGCTGTTTTTT
CDR3 protein: CASSSSIGNTGELFF

J gene: TRBJ2-2
V gene: TRBV7-3
clone size: few
D gene: .
CDR3 DNA: TGTGCCAGCAGCTTAAGGGCGCTAGCTGGGAACACCGGGGAGCTGTTTTTT
CDR3 protein: CASSLRALAGNTGELFF

J gene: TRBJ2-7
V gene: TRBV29-1
clone size: .
D gene: .
CDR3 DNA: TGCAGCGTTGAAGATCGTATGACGGATAGTTACGAGCAGTACTTC
CDR3 protein: CSVEDRMTDSYEQYF

J gene: TRBJ2-5
V gene: TRBV2
clone size: .
D gene: .
CDR3 DNA: TGTGCCAGCACCGGCTACGCCCAAGAGACCCAGTACTTC
CDR3 protein: CASTGYAQETQYF

J gene: TRBJ1-1
V gene: TRBV6-4
clone size: many
D gene: .
CDR3 DNA: TGTGCCAGCAGTTACGACGGAAACACTGAAGCTTTCTTT
CDR3 protein: CASSYDGNTEAFF

J gene: TRBJ2-2
V gene: TRBV5-1
clone size: .
D gene: .
CDR3 DNA: TGCGCCAGCAGCTATTATGATGACACCGGGGAGCTGTTTTTT
CDR3 protein: CASSYYDDTGELFF

J gene: TRBJ2-5
V gene: TRBV6-5
clone size: .
D gene: TRBD2
CDR3 DNA: TGTGCCAGCAGTTACTCGAAGACTAGCGGGGGGTTAGTCGGCGAGACCCAGTACTTC
CDR3 protein: CASSYSKTSGGLVGETQYF

J gene: TRBJ1-2
V gene: TRBV6-6
clone size: .
D gene: .
CDR3 DNA: TGTGCCAGCATCAGGTCGGCAGGGGCGAACTATGGCTACACCTTC
CDR3 protein: CASIRSAGANYGYTF

J gene: TRBJ1-4
V gene: TRBV18
clone size: .
D gene: .
CDR3 DNA: TGTGCCAGCTCACGGGGGACCGATGAAAAACTGTTTTTT
CDR3 protein: CASSRGTDEKLFF

J gene: TRBJ2-3
V gene: TRBV4-1
clone size: few
D gene: .
CDR3 DNA: TGCGCCAGCAGCACCCCTGATGGTTACTCCACAGATACGCAGTATTTT
CDR3 protein: CASSTPDGYSTDTQYF

J gene: TRBJ1-3
V gene: TRBV3-1
clone size: .
D gene: .
CDR3 DNA: TGTGCCAGCAGCCAAGGGCCCCAGAGCACCATATATTTT
CDR3 protein: CASSQGPQSTIYF

J gene: TRBJ1-5
V gene: TRBV28
clone size: .
D gene: .
CDR3 DNA: TGTGCCAGCAGTTTCATGTTCCCCCGGGACTCTACCGGGCAGCCCCAGCATTTT
CDR3 protein: CASSFMFPRDSTGQPQHF

J gene: TRBJ2-3
V gene: TRBV5-1
clone size: .
D gene: TRBD2
CDR3 DNA: TGCGCCAGCAGCATACGGACTAGCGGGGGGTCTTCCACAGATACGCAGTATTTT
CDR3 protein: CASSIRTSGGSSTDTQYF

J gene: TRBJ1-1
V gene: TRBV6-6
clone size: .
D gene: .
CDR3 DNA: TGTGCCAGCAGCCCTACAGGGCGGGGTAGTGAAGCTTTCTTT
CDR3 protein: CASSPTGRGSEAFF

J gene: TRBJ1-5
V gene: TRBV9
clone size: .
D gene: .
CDR3 DNA: TGTGCCAGCAGCGTAACAGCAGGGCGCAATCAGCCCCAGCATTTT
CDR3 protein: CASSVTAGRNQPQHF

J gene: TRBJ2-3
V gene: TRBV7-9
clone size: .
D gene: .
CDR3 DNA: TGTGCCAGCTTCCGGGCGACGGACCCTAGCACAGATACGCAGTATTTT
CDR3 protein: CASFRATDPSTDTQYF

J gene: TRBJ2-5
V gene: TRBV4-1
clone size: .
D gene: .
CDR3 DNA: TGCGCCAGCGGGCTCCGAGGTGGGACCCAGTACTTC
CDR3 protein: CASGLRGGTQYF

J gene: TRBJ1-4
V gene: TRBV7-4
clone size: .
D gene: .
CDR3 DNA: TGTGCCAGCAGCTTAAAGTCAACGGAAAAACTGTTTTTT
CDR3 protein: CASSLKSTEKLFF

J gene: TRBJ2-3
V gene: TRBV7-2
clone size: few
D gene: .
CDR3 DNA: TGTGCCAGCAGCTCGGACTTCCTGCAGTATTTT
CDR3 protein: CASSSDFLQYF

J gene: TRBJ1-4
V gene: TRBV7-9
clone size: few
D gene: .
CDR3 DNA: TGTGCCAGCAGCTCCGCATCGGGGGGTGAAAAACTGTTTTTT
CDR3 protein: CASSSASGGEKLFF

J gene: TRBJ2-5
V gene: TRBV9
clone size: .
D gene: .
CDR3 DNA: TGTGCAAGCAGCTCCCGCCATTCCACCCAAGAGACCCAGTACTTC
CDR3 protein: CASSSRHSTQETQYF

J gene: TRBJ2-1
V gene: TRBV5-5
clone size: .
D gene: .
CDR3 DNA: TGTGCCACCGAGGGACGGCGGGATGAGCAGTTCTTC
CDR3 protein: CATEGRRDEQFF

J gene: TRBJ1-2
V gene: TRBV6-2/TRBV6-3
clone size: .
D gene: .
CDR3 DNA: TGTGCCACCACCCCCGGGGCCTGGAGTGGCTACACCTTC
CDR3 protein: CATTPGAWSGYTF

J gene: TRBJ2-1
V gene: TRBV7-2
clone size: .
D gene: .
CDR3 DNA: TGTGCCAGCAGCTTAGTGGCGACTGAGCAGTTCTTC
CDR3 protein: CASSLVATEQFF

J gene: TRBJ2-1
V gene: TRBV5-1
clone size: few
D gene: .
CDR3 DNA: TGCGCCAGCAGCTTGGGACTCTCCCCAGCGGGTGAGCAGTTCTTC
CDR3 protein: CASSLGLSPAGEQFF

J gene: TRBJ1-3
V gene: TRBV6-2/TRBV6-3
clone size: few
D gene: .
CDR3 DNA: TGTGCCAGCAGCCCGTCCGGGTACGGAAACACCATATATTTT
CDR3 protein: CASSPSGYGNTIYF

J gene: TRBJ1-5
V gene: TRBV20-1
clone size: many
D gene: TRBD1
CDR3 DNA: TGCAGTGCTAGCCTTAGGACAGGGGCAATTCACCAGCCCCAGCATTTT
CDR3 protein: CSASLRTGAIHQPQHF

J gene: TRBJ1-3
V gene: TRBV7-6
clone size: .
D gene: TRBD1
CDR3 DNA: TGTGCCAGCAGCTTTCTGACCAGGACAGGGGAACTAAACACCATATATTTT
CDR3 protein: CASSFLTRTGELNTIYF

J gene: TRBJ1-1
V gene: TRBV19
clone size: many
D gene: .
CDR3 DNA: TGTGCCAGTAGTATAGTTCCCTCGGAAGCTTTCTTT
CDR3 protein: CASSIVPSEAFF

J gene: TRBJ2-1
V gene: TRBV20-1
clone size: many
D gene: .
CDR3 DNA: TGCAGCCGGGGGAAAGAGTACAATGAGCAGTTCTTC
CDR3 protein: CSRGKEYNEQFF

J gene: TRBJ2-1
V gene: TRBV5-1
clone size: many
D gene: .
CDR3 DNA: TGCGCCAGCAGCTTGGGCCAGAATGAGCAGTTCTTC
CDR3 protein: CASSLGQNEQFF

J gene: TRBJ2-1
V gene: TRBV7-9
clone size: few
D gene: .
CDR3 DNA: TGTGCCAGCAGCACCCCCAAGAGGAGGAGCTCCTACAATGAGCAGTTCTTC
CDR3 protein: CASSTPKRRSSYNEQFF

J gene: TRBJ2-2
V gene: TRBV9
clone size: few
D gene: TRBD1
CDR3 DNA: TGTGCCAGCAGCAGGACAGGGACCGGGGAGCTGTTTTTT
CDR3 protein: CASSRTGTGELFF

J gene: TRBJ1-2
V gene: TRBV24-1
clone size: .
D gene: .
CDR3 DNA: TGTGCCACCAGTGACCTTCAAGTCGATTATGGCTACACCTTC
CDR3 protein: CATSDLQVDYGYTF

J gene: TRBJ1-4
V gene: TRBV7-6
clone size: few
D gene: .
CDR3 DNA: TGTGCCAGCAGCTTAAACGTCAACTCGGATGAAAAACTGTTTTTT
CDR3 protein: CASSLNVNSDEKLFF

J gene: TRBJ2-1
V gene: TRBV7-3
clone size: few
D gene: TRBD2
CDR3 DNA: TGTGCCAGCAAAGCCGGGACTAGCGGGGGCGGAGAGCAGTTCTTC
CDR3 protein: CASKAGTSGGGEQFF

J gene: TRBJ2-5
V gene: TRBV20-1
clone size: few
D gene: .
CDR3 DNA: TGCAGTGCTAGAGGGCCGCAAGAGACCCAGTACTTC
CDR3 protein: CSARGPQETQYF

J gene: TRBJ2-1
V gene: TRBV12-3/TRBV12-4
clone size: many
D gene: .
CDR3 DNA: TGTGCCAGCAGCCTAGGAGGAGGTGAGCAGTTCTTC
CDR3 protein: CASSLGGGEQFF

J gene: TRBJ1-2
V gene: TRBV12-3/TRBV12-4
clone size: few
D gene: .
CDR3 DNA: TGTGCCAGCAGCGATAACAACTATGGCTACACCTTC
CDR3 protein: CASSDNNYGYTF

J gene: TRBJ1-1
V gene: TRBV5-1
clone size: .
D gene: TRBD1
CDR3 DNA: TGCGCCAGCAGCCCCCGGTGGACAGGGGCCAACACTGAAGCTTTCTTT
CDR3 protein: CASSPRWTGANTEAFF

J gene: TRBJ2-3
V gene: TRBV29-1
clone size: .
D gene: .
CDR3 DNA: TGCAGCGGAGCGCATGGGAGCACAGATACGCAGTATTTT
CDR3 protein: CSGAHGSTDTQYF

J gene: TRBJ1-1
V gene: TRBV4-1
clone size: few
D gene: .
CDR3 DNA: TGCGCCAGCAGCCAAGTCCCACCGGACACTGAAGCTTTCTTT
CDR3 protein: CASSQVPPDTEAFF

J gene: TRBJ2-2
V gene: TRBV5-4
clone size: .
D gene: .
CDR3 DNA: TGTGCCAGCAGCGCCCGTCCTTCCCGCACCGGGGAGCTGTTTTTT
CDR3 protein: CASSARPSRTGELFF

J gene: TRBJ1-1
V gene: TRBV5-1
clone size: .
D gene: TRBD1
CDR3 DNA: TGCGCCAGCAGCTCTCTACAGGGGTTGGGCACTGAAGCTTTCTTT
CDR3 protein: CASSSLQGLGTEAFF

J gene: TRBJ2-2
V gene: TRBV24-1
clone size: few
D gene: TRBD1
CDR3 DNA: TGTGCCACCAGTGATTCGCTCCTGGACAGGTGGGACACCGGGGAGCTGTTTTTT
CDR3 protein: CATSDSLLDRWDTGELFF

J gene: TRBJ2-1
V gene: TRBV11-2
clone size: few
D gene: .
CDR3 DNA: TGTGCCAGCAGCTTCGAACCTAGATACGGTGAGCAGTTCTTC
CDR3 protein: CASSFEPRYGEQFF